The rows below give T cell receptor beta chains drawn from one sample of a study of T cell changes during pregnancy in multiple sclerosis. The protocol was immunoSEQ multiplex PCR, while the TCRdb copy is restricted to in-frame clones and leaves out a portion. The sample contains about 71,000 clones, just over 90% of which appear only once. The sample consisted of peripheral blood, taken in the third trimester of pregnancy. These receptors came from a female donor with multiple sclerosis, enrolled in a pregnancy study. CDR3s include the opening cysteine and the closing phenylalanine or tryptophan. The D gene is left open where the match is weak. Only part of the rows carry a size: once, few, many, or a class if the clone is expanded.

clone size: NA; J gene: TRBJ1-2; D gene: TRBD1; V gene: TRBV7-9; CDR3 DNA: TGTGCCAGCAGCAGGCTCGGGACAGCTGGCTATGGCTACACCTTC; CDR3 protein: CASSRLGTAGYGYTF
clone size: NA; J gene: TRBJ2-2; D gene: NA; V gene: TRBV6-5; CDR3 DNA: TGTGCCAGCAGTTCGGATTGGGCGGGGGCCACCGGGGAGCTGTTTTTT; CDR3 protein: CASSSDWAGATGELFF
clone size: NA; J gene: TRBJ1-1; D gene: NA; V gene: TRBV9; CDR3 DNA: TGTGCCAGCAGCGCAATCCCGGGGTTTGACACTGAAGCTTTCTTT; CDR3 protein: CASSAIPGFDTEAFF
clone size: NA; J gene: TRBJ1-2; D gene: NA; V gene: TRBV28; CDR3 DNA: TGTGCCAGCAGTTCCCCGACGGGGGCTAACTATGGCTACACCTTC; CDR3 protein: CASSSPTGANYGYTF
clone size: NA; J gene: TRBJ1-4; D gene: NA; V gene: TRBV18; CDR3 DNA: TGTGCCAGCTCACCCCCCTCAACTAATGAAAAACTGTTTTTT; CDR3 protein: CASSPPSTNEKLFF
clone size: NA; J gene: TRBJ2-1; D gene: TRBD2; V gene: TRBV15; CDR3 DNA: TGTGCCACCAGTAACACCGGGACTAGCGGGAGGCCGTCCTACAATGAGCAGTTCTTC; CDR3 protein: CATSNTGTSGRPSYNEQFF
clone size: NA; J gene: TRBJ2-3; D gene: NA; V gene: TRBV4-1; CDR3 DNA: TGCGCCAGCAGTCGCGACCAGAGGACAGATACGCAGTATTTT; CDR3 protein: CASSRDQRTDTQYF
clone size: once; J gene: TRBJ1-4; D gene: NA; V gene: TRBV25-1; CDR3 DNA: TGTGCCAGCAGTGATATTGTGGCTTATAATGAAAAACTGTTTTTT; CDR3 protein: CASSDIVAYNEKLFF
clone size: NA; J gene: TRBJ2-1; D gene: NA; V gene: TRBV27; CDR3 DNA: TGTGCCAGCAAGCTAGCGAGCTCCTACAATGAGCAGTTCTTC; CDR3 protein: CASKLASSYNEQFF
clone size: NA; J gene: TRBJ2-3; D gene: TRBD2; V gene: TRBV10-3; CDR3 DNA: TGTGCCATCAGTGCGGGAGGGACCACAGATACGCAGTATTTT; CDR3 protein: CAISAGGTTDTQYF
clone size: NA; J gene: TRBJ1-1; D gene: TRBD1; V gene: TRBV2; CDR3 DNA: TGTGCCAGCAGATGGACAGGGGGGGCCACTGAAGCTTTCTTT; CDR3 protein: CASRWTGGATEAFF
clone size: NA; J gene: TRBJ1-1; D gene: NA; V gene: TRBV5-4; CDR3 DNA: TGTGCCAGCAGCTTGTTGGGGGGAACTGAAGCTTTCTTT; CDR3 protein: CASSLLGGTEAFF
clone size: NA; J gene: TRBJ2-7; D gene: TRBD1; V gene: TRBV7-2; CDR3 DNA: TGTGCCAGCAGCTTAGGGGGACAGGCGATCTACGAGCAGTACTTC; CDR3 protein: CASSLGGQAIYEQYF
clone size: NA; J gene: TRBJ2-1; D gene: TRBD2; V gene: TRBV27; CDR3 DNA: TGTGCCAGCACCTTGAATCCGGGGCTAGCGGGAGAGGGTGAGCAGTTCTTC; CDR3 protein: CASTLNPGLAGEGEQFF
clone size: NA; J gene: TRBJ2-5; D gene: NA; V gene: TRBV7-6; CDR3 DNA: TGTGCCAGCAGCGTAAACCGTAAGAAAGACAACCAAGAGACCCAGTACTTC; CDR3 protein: CASSVNRKKDNQETQYF